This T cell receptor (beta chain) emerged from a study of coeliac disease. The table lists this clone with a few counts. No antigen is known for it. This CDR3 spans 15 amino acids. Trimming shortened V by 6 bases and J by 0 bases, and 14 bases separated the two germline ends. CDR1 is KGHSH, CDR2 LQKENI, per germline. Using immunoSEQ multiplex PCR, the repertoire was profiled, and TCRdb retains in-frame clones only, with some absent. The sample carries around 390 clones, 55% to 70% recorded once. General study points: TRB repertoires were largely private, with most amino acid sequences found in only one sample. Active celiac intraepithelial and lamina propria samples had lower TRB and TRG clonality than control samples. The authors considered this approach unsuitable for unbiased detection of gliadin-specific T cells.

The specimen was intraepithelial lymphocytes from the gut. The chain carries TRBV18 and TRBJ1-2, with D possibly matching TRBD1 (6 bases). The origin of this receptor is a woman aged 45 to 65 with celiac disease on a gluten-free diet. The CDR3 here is CASSPGQTSNYGYTF. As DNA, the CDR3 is TGTGCCAGCTCCCCAGGACAGACATCTAACTATGGCTACACCTTC.